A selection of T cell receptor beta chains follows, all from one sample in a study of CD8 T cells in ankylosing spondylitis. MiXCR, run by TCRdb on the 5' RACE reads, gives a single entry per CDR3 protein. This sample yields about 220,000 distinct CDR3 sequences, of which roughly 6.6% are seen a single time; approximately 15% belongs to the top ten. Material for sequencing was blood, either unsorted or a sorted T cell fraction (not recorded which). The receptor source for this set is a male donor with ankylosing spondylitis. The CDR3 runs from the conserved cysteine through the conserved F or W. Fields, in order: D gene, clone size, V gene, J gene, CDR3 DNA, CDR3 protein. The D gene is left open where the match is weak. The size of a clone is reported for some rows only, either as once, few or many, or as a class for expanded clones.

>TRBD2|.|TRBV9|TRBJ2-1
TGTGCCAGCAGCGTAGCTACTAGCGACGTCTACAATGAGCAGTTCTTC
CASSVATSDVYNEQFF
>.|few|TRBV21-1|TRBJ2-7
TGTGCCAGCAGCGAACCTGGCGGCCGACTAGCGGGAATGGGGGAGCAGTACTTC
CASSEPGGRLAGMGEQYF
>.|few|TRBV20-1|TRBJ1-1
TGCAGTGCCAAGCCCCAGGGCGGAGCCCCAAACACTGAAGCTTTCTTT
CSAKPQGGAPNTEAFF
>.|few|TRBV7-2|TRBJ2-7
TGTGCCAGCAGCTTTGGCGGGGCTCGCTACGAGCAGTACTTC
CASSFGGARYEQYF
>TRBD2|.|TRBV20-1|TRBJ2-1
TGCAGTGCTAAGGGACTAGCGGGGAACTACAATGAGCAGTTCTTC
CSAKGLAGNYNEQFF
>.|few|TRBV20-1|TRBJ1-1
.
CSDPDRDRRPVAEGTFF
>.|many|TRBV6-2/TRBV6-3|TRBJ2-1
TGTGCCAGCAGTTACGTCGCGAGGAGGGGGTACAATGAGCAGTTCTTC
CASSYVARRGYNEQFF
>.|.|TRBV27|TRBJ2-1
TGTGCCAGCAGCTATTTCAATGAGCAGTTCTTC
CASSYFNEQFF
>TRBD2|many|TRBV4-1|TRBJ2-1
TGCGCCAGCAGCCAACCTAGCGGGAGATGGTACAATGAGCAGTTCTTC
CASSQPSGRWYNEQFF
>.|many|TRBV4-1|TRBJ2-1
TGCGCCAGCATCCAGGGACCGGACGGGAATGAGCAGTTCTTC
CASIQGPDGNEQFF
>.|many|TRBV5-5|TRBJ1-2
TGTGCCAGCAGCTTGCCCGGGGCCCTTAACTATGGCTACACCTTC
CASSLPGALNYGYTF
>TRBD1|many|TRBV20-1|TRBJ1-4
TGCAGTGCTAGACGCAGGGGGAATGAAAAACTGTTTTTT
CSARRRGNEKLFF
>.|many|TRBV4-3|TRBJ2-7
TGCGCCAGCAGCCAAGCGATCGGTTACGAGCAGTACTTC
CASSQAIGYEQYF
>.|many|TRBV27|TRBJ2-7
TGTGCCAGCAGTTTTAACGACGGCTACGAGCAGTACTTC
CASSFNDGYEQYF
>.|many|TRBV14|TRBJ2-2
TGTGCCAGCAGCCAAGTATTGGGGGACCGCACCGGGGAGCTGTTTTTT
CASSQVLGDRTGELFF
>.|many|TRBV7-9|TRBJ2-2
TGTGCCAGCAGCATAGGACAGCCCGGGGAGCTGTTTTTT
CASSIGQPGELFF
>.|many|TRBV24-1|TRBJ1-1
TGTGCCACCAGGACAGCCGAGGGTACTGAAGCTTTCTTT
CATRTAEGTEAFF
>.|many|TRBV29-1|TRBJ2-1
TGCAGCGTGCAGAACTACAATGAGCAGTTCTTC
CSVQNYNEQFF
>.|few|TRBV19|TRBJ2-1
TGTGCCAGTAGTACAGGCCTAGCAAGTGAGCAGTTCTTC
CASSTGLASEQFF
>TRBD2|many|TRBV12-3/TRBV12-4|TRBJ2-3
TGTGCCAGCAGCCCGAGCGGGGGACCCACAGATACGCAGTATTTT
CASSPSGGPTDTQYF
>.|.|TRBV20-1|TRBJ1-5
TGCAGTGCTAGAGATCCCGGTAGCAATCAGCCCCAGCATTTT
CSARDPGSNQPQHF
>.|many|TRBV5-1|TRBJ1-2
TGCGCCAGCAGCCCCACAGGAGGGGAGTTGAACTATGGCTACACCTTC
CASSPTGGELNYGYTF
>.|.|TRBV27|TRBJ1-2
TGTGCCAGTCGGGACAACTATGGCTACACCTTC
CASRDNYGYTF
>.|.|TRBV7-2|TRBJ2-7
TGTGCCAGCAGCTTATCATATAGTAGCTCCTACGAGCAGTACTTC
CASSLSYSSSYEQYF